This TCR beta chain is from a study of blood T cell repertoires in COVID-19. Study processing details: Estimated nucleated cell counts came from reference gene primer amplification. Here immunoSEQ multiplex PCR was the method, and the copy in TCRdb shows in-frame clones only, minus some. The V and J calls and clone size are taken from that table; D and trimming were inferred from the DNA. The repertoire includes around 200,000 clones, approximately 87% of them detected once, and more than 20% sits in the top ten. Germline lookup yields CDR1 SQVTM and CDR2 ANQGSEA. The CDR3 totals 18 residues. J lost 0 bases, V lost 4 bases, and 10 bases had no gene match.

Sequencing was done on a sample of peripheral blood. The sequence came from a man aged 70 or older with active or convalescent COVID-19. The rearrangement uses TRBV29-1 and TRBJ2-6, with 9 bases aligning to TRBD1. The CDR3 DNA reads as TGCAGCGTTGCACCCAGGACAGGGGCCAACTCTGGGGCCAACGTCCTGACTTTC. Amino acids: CSVAPRTGANSGANVLTF.